Sequencing of this T cell receptor beta chain was carried out in a study of beta chain features in type 1 diabetes. Of the isolated RNA, all was reverse transcribed, and so the sequenced material was expressed TCRB transcripts. The assay was immunoSEQ multiplex PCR, and TCRdb's table has in-frame clones only and misses some. The sample shows around 250,000 clones, about 15% of them seen only once. This CDR3 is 16 amino acids long. Germline CDR1 is LNHNV and CDR2 is YYDKDF (reference sequence). The V end was cut by 0 bases, the J end by 4 bases, with 13 bases between. Remarks on this clone: No antigen is known for it.

Findings and limits, study-wide: Shortening that was moderate but significant affected the TCRB CDR3s of Type 1 diabetes patients in all four CD4+ subsets.

This chain connects TRBV15 to TRBJ1-5, with D perhaps matching TRBD1 (6 bases). The specimen sequenced was naive CD4+ T cells from blood. This sequence was found in a man in his thirties or forties with type 1 diabetes. The CDR3 sequence: CATSRDRGGGNQPQHF. CDR3 DNA sequence: TGTGCCACCAGCAGAGATCGGGGGGGCGGTAATCAGCCCCAGCATTTT. The full variable domain, rest sourced from reference TRBV15 and TRBJ1-5, is DAMVIQNPRYQVTQFGKPVTLSCSQTLNHNVMYWYQQKSSQAPKLLFHYYDKDFNNEADTPDNFQSRRPNTSFCFLDIRSPGLGDTAMYLCATSRDRGGGNQPQHFGDGTRLSIL.